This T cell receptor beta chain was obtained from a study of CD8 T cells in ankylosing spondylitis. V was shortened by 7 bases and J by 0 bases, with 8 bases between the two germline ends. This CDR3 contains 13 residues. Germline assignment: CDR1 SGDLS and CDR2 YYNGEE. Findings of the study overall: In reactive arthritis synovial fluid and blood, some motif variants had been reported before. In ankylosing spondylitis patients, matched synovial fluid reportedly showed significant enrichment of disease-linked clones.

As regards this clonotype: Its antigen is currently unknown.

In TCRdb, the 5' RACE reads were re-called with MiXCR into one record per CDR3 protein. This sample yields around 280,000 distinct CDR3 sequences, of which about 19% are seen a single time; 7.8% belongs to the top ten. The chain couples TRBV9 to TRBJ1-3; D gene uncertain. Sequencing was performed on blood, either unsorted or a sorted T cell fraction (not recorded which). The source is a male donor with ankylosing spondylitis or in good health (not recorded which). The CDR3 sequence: CASGDFSGNTIYF. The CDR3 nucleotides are TGTGCCAGCGGTGATTTCTCTGGAAACACCATATATTTT.